These T cell receptor beta chains were read from a single sample in a study of blood T cells in healthy people across ages. MiXCR, applied by TCRdb to the 5' RACE reads, yields one record per CDR3 protein. Here the sample spans 1.4 million to 1.5 million distinct CDR3 sequences, approximately 40% being singletons. What was sequenced was blood. These receptors all stem from a woman aged 18-29 years in good health. CDR3s include the opening cysteine and the closing phenylalanine or tryptophan. The order of the fields is clone size, V gene, D gene, J gene, CDR3 protein, CDR3 DNA. A D gene is named only where the DNA matches it firmly. A row's size may be missing; if present it is once, few, many or a size class.

clone size: few; V gene: TRBV21-1; D gene: -; J gene: TRBJ2-7; CDR3 protein: CASSFRGSLYEQYF; CDR3 DNA: TGTGCCAGCAGCTTCCGGGGCTCCCTCTACGAGCAGTACTTC
clone size: -; V gene: TRBV10-3; D gene: -; J gene: TRBJ2-7; CDR3 protein: CAISESTGGVGYEQYF; CDR3 DNA: TGTGCCATCAGTGAGTCGACGGGGGGCGTAGGCTACGAGCAGTACTTC
clone size: -; V gene: TRBV5-1; D gene: -; J gene: TRBJ2-2; CDR3 protein: CASRRGGTAGELFF; CDR3 DNA: TGCGCCAGCAGACGAGGAGGGACGGCCGGGGAGCTGTTTTTT
clone size: few; V gene: TRBV27; D gene: TRBD1; J gene: TRBJ1-6; CDR3 protein: CASRWGQDNSPLHF; CDR3 DNA: TGTGCCAGCAGATGGGGACAGGATAATTCACCCCTCCACTTT
clone size: many; V gene: TRBV20-1; D gene: TRBD1; J gene: TRBJ2-1; CDR3 protein: CSAERSGQGAGEQFF; CDR3 DNA: TGCAGTGCTGAACGCTCGGGACAGGGGGCCGGTGAGCAGTTCTTC
clone size: -; V gene: TRBV7-6; D gene: -; J gene: TRBJ2-3; CDR3 protein: CASSRKLVGTDTQYF; CDR3 DNA: TGTGCCAGCAGTCGTAAACTAGTGGGAACAGATACGCAGTATTTT
clone size: -; V gene: TRBV5-5; D gene: -; J gene: TRBJ1-1; CDR3 protein: CASSTGVTEAFF; CDR3 DNA: TGTGCCAGCAGCACGGGGGTCACTGAAGCTTTCTTT
clone size: many; V gene: TRBV29-1; D gene: TRBD2; J gene: TRBJ2-3; CDR3 protein: CSVVGSGSVDTQYF; CDR3 DNA: TGCAGCGTTGTTGGTAGCGGGAGTGTTGATACGCAGTATTTT
clone size: -; V gene: TRBV27; D gene: -; J gene: TRBJ1-1; CDR3 protein: CASSLSTGVMNIAAFF; CDR3 DNA: TGTGCCAGCAGTTTATCTACGGGGGTGATGAACATCGCGGCTTTCTTT
clone size: -; V gene: TRBV6-5; D gene: -; J gene: TRBJ1-2; CDR3 protein: CASSYSKALGNYGYTF; CDR3 DNA: TGTGCCAGCAGTTACTCGAAGGCATTGGGGAACTATGGCTACACCTTC
clone size: -; V gene: TRBV24-1; D gene: -; J gene: TRBJ1-2; CDR3 protein: CATSDPRGGLGYTF; CDR3 DNA: TGTGCCACCAGTGACCCCCGAGGGGGGCTTGGCTACACCTTC
clone size: few; V gene: TRBV20-1; D gene: -; J gene: TRBJ2-3; CDR3 protein: CSAQPGENTQYF; CDR3 DNA: TGCAGTGCCCAACCGGGGGAGAATACGCAGTATTTT
clone size: few; V gene: TRBV20-1; D gene: -; J gene: TRBJ1-6; CDR3 protein: CSAPRTGANSPLHF; CDR3 DNA: TGCAGTGCTCCACGGACGGGGGCCAATTCACCCCTCCACTTT
clone size: -; V gene: TRBV6-2/TRBV6-3; D gene: -; J gene: TRBJ1-1; CDR3 protein: CASSLAGLRTEAFF; CDR3 DNA: TGTGCCAGCAGCCTCGCAGGGCTTCGGACTGAAGCTTTCTTT
clone size: -; V gene: TRBV27; D gene: TRBD1; J gene: TRBJ1-2; CDR3 protein: CASGDRSLYGYTF; CDR3 DNA: TGTGCCAGCGGGGACAGGAGCCTCTATGGCTACACCTTC
clone size: few; V gene: TRBV2; D gene: -; J gene: TRBJ1-2; CDR3 protein: CASSEVGRWQGDGNTF; CDR3 DNA: TGTGCCAGCAGTGAAGTTGGGAGGTGGCAGGGAGATGGCAACACCTTC
clone size: few; V gene: TRBV28; D gene: -; J gene: TRBJ1-5; CDR3 protein: CASTIPDRQPQHF; CDR3 DNA: TGTGCCAGCACCATCCCCGACAGGCAGCCCCAGCATTTT
clone size: few; V gene: TRBV29-1; D gene: TRBD1; J gene: TRBJ1-1; CDR3 protein: CSAERWTGGLYTEAFF; CDR3 DNA: TGCAGCGCCGAACGATGGACAGGGGGCCTTTACACTGAAGCTTTCTTT
clone size: -; V gene: TRBV27; D gene: -; J gene: TRBJ2-1; CDR3 protein: CASSVPGLAYNEQFF; CDR3 DNA: TGTGCCAGCTCGGTTCCGGGGCTCGCCTACAATGAGCAGTTCTTC
clone size: -; V gene: TRBV28; D gene: TRBD2; J gene: TRBJ2-7; CDR3 protein: CASSLVVLAGYNEQYF; CDR3 DNA: TGTGCCAGCAGTTTAGTGGTTCTAGCGGGGTACAATGAGCAGTACTTC
clone size: -; V gene: TRBV20-1; D gene: TRBD1; J gene: TRBJ2-4; CDR3 protein: CRTGTGGLGAKNIQYF; CDR3 DNA: TGCAGAACCGGGACAGGGGGCTTGGGGGCCAAAAACATTCAGTACTTC
clone size: -; V gene: TRBV6-5; D gene: -; J gene: TRBJ2-7; CDR3 protein: CASSPWGQGQGEQYF; CDR3 DNA: TGTGCCAGCAGCCCATGGGGGCAGGGTCAGGGCGAGCAGTACTTC
clone size: -; V gene: TRBV20-1; D gene: -; J gene: TRBJ1-5; CDR3 protein: CSASDGQPQHF; CDR3 DNA: TGCAGTGCTAGTGATGGTCAGCCCCAGCATTTT
clone size: few; V gene: TRBV12-3/TRBV12-4; D gene: TRBD2; J gene: TRBJ2-7; CDR3 protein: CASTSGGSSYNEQYF; CDR3 DNA: TGTGCCAGCACCTCCGGCGGGAGCTCCTACAATGAGCAGTACTTC
clone size: few; V gene: TRBV24-1; D gene: -; J gene: TRBJ2-1; CDR3 protein: CATSGRYNEQFF; CDR3 DNA: TGTGCCACCAGCGGGAGATACAATGAGCAGTTCTTC
clone size: few; V gene: TRBV6-1; D gene: -; J gene: TRBJ2-1; CDR3 protein: CASRWDAYNEQFF; CDR3 DNA: TGTGCCAGCAGGTGGGATGCCTACAATGAGCAGTTCTTC
clone size: few; V gene: TRBV20-1; D gene: TRBD2; J gene: TRBJ2-1; CDR3 protein: CSATGLANYNEQFF; CDR3 DNA: TGCAGTGCGACGGGACTAGCGAACTACAATGAGCAGTTCTTC
clone size: -; V gene: TRBV12-3/TRBV12-4; D gene: -; J gene: TRBJ1-6; CDR3 protein: CASRLRTTEGYSPLHF; CDR3 DNA: TGTGCCAGCAGGCTGCGGACGACCGAGGGTTATTCACCCCTCCACTTT
clone size: -; V gene: TRBV6-5; D gene: -; J gene: TRBJ1-4; CDR3 protein: CASSYSADDEKLFF; CDR3 DNA: TGTGCCAGCAGTTACTCGGCGGACGATGAAAAACTGTTTTTT
clone size: -; V gene: TRBV7-9; D gene: -; J gene: TRBJ1-1; CDR3 protein: CASSTWTANTEAFF; CDR3 DNA: TGTGCCAGCAGCACCTGGACAGCGAACACTGAAGCTTTCTTT
clone size: -; V gene: TRBV7-2; D gene: TRBD2; J gene: TRBJ2-3; CDR3 protein: CASSQKGTSGRAGDTQYF; CDR3 DNA: TGTGCCAGCAGCCAAAAAGGGACTAGCGGGAGGGCCGGAGATACGCAGTATTTT
clone size: few; V gene: TRBV7-3; D gene: -; J gene: TRBJ2-6; CDR3 protein: CASSLPLSGANVLTF; CDR3 DNA: TGTGCCAGCAGCCTACCCCTCTCTGGGGCCAACGTCCTGACTTTC
clone size: few; V gene: TRBV3-1; D gene: -; J gene: TRBJ2-7; CDR3 protein: CASSQVPADEQYF; CDR3 DNA: TGTGCCAGCAGCCAAGTACCAGCGGACGAGCAGTACTTC
clone size: few; V gene: TRBV10-3; D gene: TRBD1; J gene: TRBJ2-5; CDR3 protein: CAISEAGTGGQQETQYF; CDR3 DNA: TGTGCCATCAGTGAGGCCGGGACAGGGGGCCAGCAAGAGACCCAGTACTTC
clone size: -; V gene: TRBV20-1; D gene: TRBD1; J gene: TRBJ1-2; CDR3 protein: CSASRTGGNYGYTF; CDR3 DNA: TGCAGTGCTAGCAGGACAGGCGGAAATTATGGCTACACCTTC
clone size: once; V gene: TRBV18; D gene: -; J gene: TRBJ1-3; CDR3 protein: CASSQDRVNTIYF; CDR3 DNA: TGTGCCAGCTCACAGGATAGAGTGAACACCATATATTTT
clone size: -; V gene: TRBV18; D gene: TRBD1; J gene: TRBJ2-7; CDR3 protein: CASSPGQGALYEQYF; CDR3 DNA: TGTGCCAGCTCACCGGGGCAGGGGGCTTTATACGAGCAGTACTTC
clone size: once; V gene: TRBV4-1; D gene: -; J gene: TRBJ1-6; CDR3 protein: CASSPNQGKNSPLHF; CDR3 DNA: TGCGCCAGCAGCCCGAATCAAGGGAAGAATTCACCCCTCCACTTT
clone size: -; V gene: TRBV11-2; D gene: TRBD1; J gene: TRBJ2-7; CDR3 protein: CASSLGDRITYEQYF; CDR3 DNA: TGTGCCAGCAGCCTAGGGGACAGGATCACCTACGAGCAGTACTTC
clone size: -; V gene: TRBV5-5; D gene: -; J gene: TRBJ1-1; CDR3 protein: CASSTGAGMNTEAFF; CDR3 DNA: TGTGCCAGCAGCACGGGTGCAGGCATGAACACTGAAGCTTTCTTT
clone size: -; V gene: TRBV27; D gene: -; J gene: TRBJ2-5; CDR3 protein: CASSLSNNEQYF; CDR3 DNA: TGTGCCAGCAGTTTAAGCAACAATGAGCAGTACTTC
clone size: -; V gene: TRBV11-2; D gene: TRBD2; J gene: TRBJ2-7; CDR3 protein: CASSSSLTSGREYEQYF; CDR3 DNA: TGTGCCAGCAGCTCTTCGCTGACTAGCGGGAGGGAATACGAGCAGTACTTC
clone size: -; V gene: TRBV27; D gene: TRBD2; J gene: TRBJ2-7; CDR3 protein: CASSIAGGGGEQYF; CDR3 DNA: TGTGCCAGCAGTATAGCGGGAGGTGGTGGCGAGCAGTACTTC
clone size: few; V gene: TRBV2; D gene: TRBD1; J gene: TRBJ1-1; CDR3 protein: CASSAPGQDTEAFF; CDR3 DNA: TGTGCCAGCAGTGCCCCCGGACAGGACACTGAAGCTTTCTTT
clone size: -; V gene: TRBV30; D gene: TRBD1; J gene: TRBJ1-5; CDR3 protein: CAWSGTGGQPQHF; CDR3 DNA: TGTGCCTGGAGTGGGACAGGGGGTCAGCCCCAGCATTTT
clone size: -; V gene: TRBV6-1; D gene: TRBD1; J gene: TRBJ1-1; CDR3 protein: CASGGTGGHTEAFF; CDR3 DNA: TGTGCCAGCGGGGGGACAGGGGGCCACACTGAAGCTTTCTTT
clone size: -; V gene: TRBV20-1; D gene: -; J gene: TRBJ1-2; CDR3 protein: CSAAQGGGYTF; CDR3 DNA: TGCAGTGCAGCACAGGGAGGGGGCTACACCTTC
clone size: -; V gene: TRBV27; D gene: TRBD2; J gene: TRBJ2-1; CDR3 protein: CASSFSLAGVPYNEQFF; CDR3 DNA: TGTGCCAGCAGTTTCTCTCTGGCGGGAGTACCCTACAATGAGCAGTTCTTC
clone size: -; V gene: TRBV29-1; D gene: -; J gene: TRBJ1-4; CDR3 protein: CSVSPGVANEKLFF; CDR3 DNA: TGCAGCGTTTCCCCGGGGGTCGCTAATGAAAAACTGTTTTTT
clone size: -; V gene: TRBV29-1; D gene: -; J gene: TRBJ1-2; CDR3 protein: CSGGERVTYGYTF; CDR3 DNA: TGCAGCGGTGGGGAACGGGTTACTTATGGCTACACCTTC
clone size: few; V gene: TRBV11-2; D gene: -; J gene: TRBJ2-7; CDR3 protein: CASSLEFGGRTYEQYF; CDR3 DNA: TGTGCCAGCAGCTTAGAATTCGGCGGGCGTACCTACGAGCAGTACTTC